A selection of T cell receptor beta chains follows, all from one sample in a study of T cells after posttransplantation cyclophosphamide. Assay used: immunoSEQ multiplex PCR; TCRdb lists only in-frame clones, some missing. The sample carries about 31,000 clones, 80% to 95% recorded once. Source material: naive CD4+ T cells sorted from PBMCs. The source is a woman aged 55-70 years in good health, CMV-negative, and a related stem cell transplant donor. CDR3s include the opening cysteine and the closing phenylalanine or tryptophan. A D gene is named only where the DNA matches it firmly. Clone size is shown for a subset of rows, as once, few, many or a class of expanded clone.

.	TRBV5-1	TRBJ2-7	.	CASSFTLTGSSGEQYF	TGCGCCAGCAGCTTTACACTCACAGGGTCTTCGGGCGAGCAGTACTTC
.	TRBV7-7	TRBJ2-5	.	CASSLALGNQETQYF	TGTGCTAGCAGCTTAGCGCTGGGCAACCAAGAGACCCAGTACTTC
.	TRBV30	TRBJ2-7	once	CAWSVPGTYEQYF	TGTGCCTGGAGTGTACCCGGTACCTACGAGCAGTACTTC
TRBD2	TRBV30	TRBJ2-1	once	CAWSVPFSGRAVNEQFF	TGTGCCTGGAGTGTCCCTTTTAGCGGGAGGGCCGTGAATGAGCAGTTCTTC
.	TRBV30	TRBJ1-4	.	CAWSGAGHVEKLFF	TGTGCCTGGAGTGGGGCCGGACATGTTGAAAAACTGTTTTTT
TRBD1	TRBV6-6	TRBJ1-6	.	CASSYGDRGGSPLHF	TGTGCCAGCAGTTACGGTGACAGGGGTGGTTCACCCCTCCACTTT
.	TRBV7-3	TRBJ2-2	.	CASSLPGTNTGELFF	TGTGCCAGCAGCTTACCCGGGACTAACACCGGGGAGCTGTTTTTT
.	TRBV6-1	TRBJ2-3	.	CASSERASVSTDTQYF	TGTGCCAGCAGTGAACGGGCTAGCGTAAGCACAGATACGCAGTATTTT
.	TRBV5-1	TRBJ1-1	.	CASSLDGGTEAFF	TGCGCCAGCAGCTTGGACGGGGGCACTGAAGCTTTCTTT
.	TRBV5-1	TRBJ1-1	.	CASSAGAGTEAFF	TGCGCCAGCAGCGCGGGGGCTGGGACTGAAGCTTTCTTT
.	TRBV13	TRBJ2-7	.	CANSSRDITYEQYF	TGTGCCAACAGCTCCAGAGACATTACCTACGAGCAGTACTTC
.	TRBV27	TRBJ1-1	.	CASRELRAGNTEAFF	TGTGCCAGCAGGGAGCTCAGGGCTGGGAACACTGAAGCTTTCTTT